Listed here are 25 T cell receptor beta chains from one sample, sequenced in a study of identical twins. From the 5' RACE reads, TCRdb called clonotypes with MiXCR, one entry per CDR3 protein. Among about 240,000 distinct CDR3 sequences, over 9.5% were seen once, and the ten largest hold 10%. Specimen: memory T cells sorted from blood. The receptors were gathered from a man over 45 in good health.

This chain uses TRBV5-5 with TRBJ2-7, with no clear D. Germline assignment: CDR1 SGHKS and CDR2 YYEKEE (reference sequence). V was cut by 0 bases and J by 2 bases, with 12 bases left in between. The CDR3 has 15 residues. CDR3 loop: CASSLAPQNTYEQYF. For the CDR3, the DNA is TGTGCCAGCAGCTTGGCCCCACAGAATACCTACGAGCAGTACTTC.

The rearrangement joins TRBV2 to TRBJ2-3, with D tentatively TRBD1 (6 bases). CDR1 SNHLY and CDR2 FYNNEI come from the germline V gene. V lost 6 bases and J lost 0, with 10 bases in between. This CDR3 comprises 14 residues. The CDR3 protein is CASRRGGSTDTQYF. CDR3 coding DNA: TGTGCCAGCAGACGAGGGGGAAGCACAGATACGCAGTATTTT.

This clonotype was counted at least ten times. The genes are TRBV12-3 or TRBV12-4 and TRBJ2-2, with D perhaps matching TRBD2 (5 bases). Trimming shortened V by 5 bases and J by 4 bases, and 11 bases separated the two germline ends. There are 14 residues in the CDR3. The CDR3 nucleotides are TGTGCCAGCAGTCGGGGTGGTGGCACCGGGGAGCTGTTTTTT. It codes for CASSRGGGTGELFF.

The sample holds a few counts of this clonotype. The rearrangement uses TRBV9 and TRBJ1-3, with D possibly matching TRBD1 (5 bases). V was cut by 2 bases and J by 4 bases, with 16 bases left in between. The CDR3 loop spans 16 amino acids. CDR1 and CDR2 from the germline V gene are SGDLS and YYNGEE. CDR3 loop: CASSVQETAKGNTIYF. The CDR3 DNA reads TGTGCCAGCAGCGTCCAAGAGACAGCCAAGGGAAACACCATATATTTT. The variable domain in full, completed from reference TRBV9 and TRBJ1-3, reads DSGVTQTPKHLITATGQRVTLRCSPRSGDLSVYWYQQSLDQGLQFLIQYYNGEERAKGNILERFSAQQFPDLHSELNLSSLELGDSALYFCASSVQETAKGNTIYFGEGSWLTVV.

The rearrangement uses TRBV4-3 and TRBJ2-7; D is tentatively TRBD1 or TRBD2 (7 bases each). V was clipped by 1 base and J by 1 base, with 14 bases between them. Germline CDR1 reads LGHNA; CDR2 reads YSLEER. CDR3 length: 16 residues. CDR3 loop: CASSQGGRGGSYEQYF. As DNA, the CDR3 is TGCGCCAGCAGCCAAGGTGGCAGGGGGGGATCCTACGAGCAGTACTTC.

This clonotype showed up just a few times. The chain employs TRBV28 and TRBJ2-5, with D unresolved. V lost 4 bases and J 3 bases, leaving 9 bases between the germline ends. Germline V gene data show CDR1 as MDHEN and CDR2 as SYDVKM. There are 13 residues in the CDR3. In DNA form, the CDR3 reads TGTGCCAGCAGTTGGAGCATAAAAGAGACCCAGTACTTC. Residues: CASSWSIKETQYF.

In its sample, this clonotype was seen many times. The J gene is TRBJ1-1, the V gene TRBV9, with TRBD1 matching over 10 bases. This CDR3 comprises 19 residues. Germline V gene sequence: CDR1 SGDLS, CDR2 YYNGEE. J lost 0 bases, V lost 3 bases, and 14 bases had no gene match. The CDR3 protein is CASSAPVDRGGSMNTEAFF. The DNA of the CDR3 is TGTGCCAGCAGCGCCCCCGTGGACAGGGGGGGATCCATGAACACTGAAGCTTTCTTT. The entire variable domain, with the rest obtained from reference TRBV9 and TRBJ1-1, is as follows: DSGVTQTPKHLITATGQRVTLRCSPRSGDLSVYWYQQSLDQGLQFLIQYYNGEERAKGNILERFSAQQFPDLHSELNLSSLELGDSALYFCASSAPVDRGGSMNTEAFFGQGTRLTVV.

The rearrangement links TRBV5-1 to TRBJ1-5, with D maybe TRBD1 (5 bases). In germline, CDR1 is SGHRS, CDR2 YFSETQ. V shed 4 bases and J shed 1 base, with 9 bases lying between them. There are 14 residues in the CDR3. This chain's CDR3 is CASSAGRSNQPQHF. The CDR3 DNA sequence: TGCGCCAGCAGCGCGGGACGGAGCAATCAGCCCCAGCATTTT.

This clonotype was counted ten times or more. The rearrangement uses TRBV5-5 and TRBJ2-1; 9 nucleotides agree with TRBD1. The J segment lost 7 bases and the V segment lost 4 bases, leaving 6 bases of the junction unmatched. This CDR3 region has 14 residues. Germline CDR1 is SGHKS and CDR2 is YYEKEE (reference sequence). CDR3 sequence (DNA): TGTGCCAGCAGCCCGCAGACAGGGGGAAATGAGCAGTTCTTC. As protein: CASSPQTGGNEQFF.

This clonotype was detected only a few times. The rearrangement joins TRBV19 to TRBJ2-2, with D possibly matching TRBD1 (9 bases). With 8 bases removed from V and 4 bases from J, the gap between germline ends came to 44 bases. The CDR3 covers 24 residues. Germline CDR1 is LNHDA and CDR2 is SQIVND (reference sequence). The DNA for the CDR3 is TGTGCCAGTGTTGGGGGACAGGGTCGGTTCAGCGGGGGAATCGTCGGTCGTGGCACCGGGGAGCTGTTTTTT. Encoded protein: CASVGGQGRFSGGIVGRGTGELFF.

This clonotype was seen ten or more times. This chain connects TRBV7-9 to TRBJ1-2, with D possibly TRBD1 on 5 matching bases. This CDR3 spans 14 amino acids. Trimming removed 1 base from V and 4 bases from J, with 10 bases in between. The germline V gene encodes CDR1 SEHNR and CDR2 FQNEAQ (reference sequence). CDR3 sequence (DNA): TGTGCCAGCAGCTTAGATCAGGGTCCCTATGGCTACACCTTC. Translating it yields CASSLDQGPYGYTF. Looking up the rest from reference TRBV7-9 and TRBJ1-2 gives the full variable domain: DTGVSQNPRHKITKRGQNVTFRCDPISEHNRLYWYRQTLGQGPEFLTYFQNEAQLEKSRLLSDRFSAERPKGSFSTLEIQRTEQGDSAMYLCASSLDQGPYGYTFGSGTRLTVV.

This clonotype was observed many times. This chain connects TRBV20-1 to TRBJ1-5; D is unresolved. This CDR3 has 12 residues. Per the germline V gene, CDR1 is DFQATT and CDR2 is SNEGSKA (reference sequence). V was cut by 0 bases and J by 10 bases, with 10 bases left in between. The CDR3 DNA reads TGCAGTGCTAGAGATAGGAGGTCTCCCCAGCATTTT. It translates to CSARDRRSPQHF.

The sample holds a few counts of this clonotype. This rearrangement joins TRBV6-2 or TRBV6-3 to TRBJ1-2, with TRBD1 as a possible D gene (6 bases). V was clipped by 8 bases and J by 4 bases, with 8 bases between them. The CDR3 has 11 amino acids. The germline V gene encodes CDR1 MNHEY and CDR2 SVGEGT. The CDR3 region is CASEGGYGYTF. The DNA for the CDR3 is TGTGCCAGCGAGGGGGGCTATGGCTACACCTTC.

This clonotype has a count of ten or more. The rearrangement uses TRBV29-1 and TRBJ2-7; 7 positions agree with TRBD2. The trim removed 4 bases at V and 2 bases at J, leaving 11 bases unmatched. The CDR3 sequence is 15 residues long. Germline-derived CDR1 and CDR2 are SQVTM and ANQGSEA. The CDR3 region has the DNA TGCAGCGTTGGGGGGGGAGATCTAGCGACCTACGAGCAGTACTTC. Its translation: CSVGGGDLATYEQYF.

This clonotype was found a few times. This chain connects TRBV6-1 to TRBJ2-3; D is perhaps TRBD2 (6 bases). This CDR3 contains 15 residues. V was cut by 8 bases and J by 8 bases, with 23 bases left in between. CDR1 and CDR2 (germline): MNHNS, SASEGT. The CDR3 loop reads CASQGLAPKAGTQYF. As DNA, the CDR3 is TGTGCCAGCCAGGGACTGGCGCCCAAGGCTGGTACGCAGTATTTT.

The chain combines TRBV20-1 with TRBJ2-1; maybe TRBD2 (6 bases). This CDR3 is 13 amino acids long. V gave up 6 bases and J gave up 6 bases, with 15 bases separating them. Germline loops: CDR1 DFQATT, CDR2 SNEGSKA (reference sequence). CDR3 loop: CSAGGGRPNEQFF. DNA of the CDR3: TGCAGTGCGGGGGGAGGACGACCCAATGAGCAGTTCTTC.

This clonotype was observed a handful of times. The chain uses TRBV6-2 or TRBV6-3 and TRBJ1-6, with D unresolved. Germline V lookup: CDR1 MNHEY, CDR2 SVGEGT. The CDR3 consists of 19 residues. V dropped 2 bases and J dropped 7 bases, with 24 bases sitting between them. CDR3 amino acids: CASSYAWAGRAFGNSPLHF. Here the CDR3 DNA reads TGTGCCAGCAGTTACGCCTGGGCAGGTCGGGCTTTCGGAAATTCACCCCTCCACTTT.

This clonotype was detected many times. The CDR3 sequence is CASSLGKPGRGNSPLHF. The CDR3 coding sequence is TGTGCCAGCAGCTTAGGAAAACCGGGACGGGGGAATTCACCCCTCCACTTT. The chain recombines TRBV7-9 with TRBJ1-6, with D tentatively TRBD1 (5 bases). This CDR3 contains 17 residues. The V gene lost 1 base and the J gene lost 7 bases, with 17 bases spanning the gap. Germline loops: CDR1 SEHNR, CDR2 FQNEAQ (reference sequence).

The table lists this clonotype with a few counts. The chain couples TRBV10-3 to TRBJ1-5, with TRBD1 matching over 7 bases. V was pared by 10 bases and J by 7 bases, with 10 bases of the junction left unmatched. The germline gives CDR1 ENHRY, CDR2 SYGVKD. This CDR3 is 13 amino acids long. CDR3 region: CASQLDREQPQHF. The CDR3 DNA follows: TGTGCCAGCCAACTCGACAGGGAACAGCCCCAGCATTTT.

This clonotype was counted ten times or more. In nucleotides, the CDR3 is TGTGCCACCAGCAGAAATGGACAGGGTGGTTCACCCCTCCACTTT. This translates into CATSRNGQGGSPLHF. The V and J genes are TRBV15 and TRBJ1-6, with 8 bases that match TRBD1. CDR3 size: 15 residues. Germline CDR1 and CDR2: LNHNV and YYDKDF (reference sequence). The J segment lost 9 bases and the V segment lost 2 bases, leaving 6 bases of the junction unmatched.

The V call is TRBV20-1, the J call TRBJ1-6, with D perhaps matching TRBD1 (6 bases). The germline CDR1 and CDR2 sequences are DFQATT and SNEGSKA (reference sequence). V dropped 6 bases and J dropped 6 bases, with 12 bases sitting between them. The CDR3 runs to 13 residues. DNA of the CDR3: TGCAGTGCAAGGGACACCGTTAATTCACCCCTCCACTTT. Amino acids: CSARDTVNSPLHF.

A few counts support this clonotype. The chain employs TRBV19 and TRBJ2-1; D may correspond to TRBD1 or TRBD2 (5 bases each). CDR1 and CDR2 (germline): LNHDA, SQIVND (reference sequence). The CDR3 loop spans 15 amino acids. V was pared by 6 bases and J by 3 bases, with 15 bases between. The CDR3 region has the DNA TGTGCCAGTAGGAAGACCCGGGACCTCTACAATGAGCAGTTCTTC. The encoded protein is CASRKTRDLYNEQFF.

This chain uses TRBV20-1 with TRBJ1-1; TRBD1 is a possible D gene (6 bases). The CDR3 extends over 14 amino acids. V was clipped by 5 bases and J by 3 bases, with 16 bases between them. Germline V gene sequence: CDR1 DFQATT, CDR2 SNEGSKA (reference sequence). The CDR3 nucleotides read TGCAGTGCTGCCCGTTGGAGACAGGACACTGAAGCTTTCTTT. Its protein product is CSAARWRQDTEAFF.

This clonotype came up many times. CDR3 DNA: TGCGCCAGCAGCCAAGTAAGGGGAAACACTGAAGCTTTCTTT. Protein sequence: CASSQVRGNTEAFF. V and J are TRBV4-3 and TRBJ1-1, with TRBD1 as a possible D gene (5 bases). CDR3 length: 14 residues. CDR1 and CDR2 from the germline V gene are LGHNA and YSLEER. Trimming left V 1 base short and J 2 bases short, with 8 bases between.

This clonotype appeared once. It is likely a read error, because the conserved phenylalanine at the end of the CDR3 is missing. The chain couples TRBV28 to TRBJ2-2; the match to TRBD1 covers 10 bases. The CDR3 spans 13 residues. J gave up 5 bases and V 8 bases, and 2 bases lay outside the gene matches. CDR1 MDHEN and CDR2 SYDVKM come from the germline V gene. CDR3 residues: CASRQGATGELFS. CDR3 DNA sequence: TGTGCCAGCCGACAGGGGGCTACCGGGGAGCTGTTTTCT.